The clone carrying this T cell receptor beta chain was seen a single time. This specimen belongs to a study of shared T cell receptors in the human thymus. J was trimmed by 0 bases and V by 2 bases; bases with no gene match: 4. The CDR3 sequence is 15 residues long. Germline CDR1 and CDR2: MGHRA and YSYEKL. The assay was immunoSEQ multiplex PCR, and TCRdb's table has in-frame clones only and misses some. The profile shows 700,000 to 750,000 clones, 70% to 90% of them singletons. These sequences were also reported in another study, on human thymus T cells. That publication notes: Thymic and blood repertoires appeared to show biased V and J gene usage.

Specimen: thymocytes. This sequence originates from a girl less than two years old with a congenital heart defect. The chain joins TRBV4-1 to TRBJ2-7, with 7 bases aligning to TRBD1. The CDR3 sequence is CASSQRQGRSYEQYF. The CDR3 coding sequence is TGCGCCAGCAGCCAAAGACAGGGCCGCTCCTACGAGCAGTACTTC.